This record concerns one TCR beta chain sequence. What it recognizes is unknown. Bulk TCR libraries were made with methods that had been previously described and with listed TCR primers. TCRdb re-called the PCR reads with MiXCR, one entry per CDR3 protein. The sample holds tens of thousands of distinct CDR3 sequences, less than 20% seen once. The germline gives CDR1 SGHDT, CDR2 YYEEEE. Trimming stripped 2 bases from V and 2 bases from J, with 8 bases between. This CDR3 is 14 amino acids long. The sample is drawn from a study of molecular identifiers for immune sequencing clone quantification. General study results and limits: Identical TCR molecules can share a barcode, and this sharing could underestimate highly expanded clone sizes.

Sequenced sample: naive CD8+ T cells from blood, with Jurkat cell RNA spiked in. Sample subset: FACS-sorted CD8+CD4-CCR7+CD45RA+ naive T cells. The sequence was obtained from a human donor in good health. Some libraries in this study had Jurkat cell RNA spiked in. The chain recombines TRBV5-6 with TRBJ2-1; maybe TRBD1 (5 bases). The CDR3 region has the DNA TGTGCCAGCAGCTTAGGGGCCGCCTACAATGAGCAGTTCTTC. This codes for CASSLGAAYNEQFF.